The 28 T cell receptor beta chains below come from one sample, sequenced in a study of cytomegalovirus exposure and HLA in healthy donors. The study ran its PCR with 60 Vbeta and 13 Jbeta primers. The data were produced by immunoSEQ multiplex PCR, yet TCRdb's version contains in-frame clones alone and is incomplete. The top ten clones hold over 4% of a sample with some 100,000 clones, more than 65% of them seen once. The specimen was PBMCs. These receptors all come from a woman aged 18-29 years in good health and CMV-seropositive.

The chain employs TRBV30 and TRBJ2-1; 9 positions agree with TRBD2. The CDR3 extends over 15 amino acids. With V trimmed by 4 bases and J by 10 bases, 14 bases remained unmatched. Per the germline V gene, CDR1 is GTSNPN and CDR2 is SVGIG (reference sequence). In nucleotides, the CDR3 is TGTGCCTGGACCGAGTGGACTAGCGTCGGAGGCGAGCAGTTCTTC. Translated: CAWTEWTSVGGEQFF.

This chain uses TRBV18 with TRBJ1-5; D remains unclear. The germline gives CDR1 KGHSH, CDR2 LQKENI. This CDR3 comprises 13 residues. V dropped 5 bases and J dropped 5 bases, with 10 bases sitting between them. Written as DNA, the CDR3 is TGTGCCAGCTCAGGTCACTCTGATCAGCCCCAGCATTTT. This translates into CASSGHSDQPQHF.

V usage is TRBV6-6 and J usage is TRBJ1-5; tentative D call: TRBD1 (5 bases). The CDR3 runs to 14 residues. Between the trimmed V and J ends, which lost 7 bases and 2 bases, there was a span of 12 bases. Germline CDR1 MNHNY, CDR2 SVGAGI (reference sequence). The CDR3 spells CASTPGQGNQPQHF. Here the CDR3 DNA reads TGTGCCAGCACTCCAGGGCAAGGCAATCAGCCCCAGCATTTT.

This sequence joins TRBV5-5 and TRBJ2-1, with TRBD2 matching 7 bases. This CDR3 contains 15 residues. The germline V gene encodes CDR1 SGHKS and CDR2 YYEKEE (reference sequence). Trimming took 7 bases from V and 4 from J; bases not matched to a gene: 11. The CDR3 loop is CASCKGLADYNEQFF. In DNA form, the CDR3 reads TGTGCCAGCTGTAAAGGGCTAGCGGATTACAATGAGCAGTTCTTC.

The chain joins TRBV6-5 to TRBJ2-5; D not resolved. The closer fit of TRBJ2-7 to the DNA end suggests the J call may be wrong. CDR1 and CDR2 from the germline V gene are MNHEY and SVGAGI. This CDR3 contains 14 residues. The CDR3 spells CASSYEAPYYEQYF. CDR3 nucleotide sequence: TGTGCCAGCAGTTACGAGGCCCCCTACTACGAGCAGTACTTC.

V and J are TRBV28 and TRBJ2-1; TRBD2 agrees at 11 bases. The junction had 13 bases not matched to a gene; V was cut back by 6 bases and J by 3 bases. Germline CDR1 is MDHEN and CDR2 is SYDVKM. This CDR3 contains 18 residues. CDR3 DNA: TGTGCCAGCAGGAGAGACCCACTAGCGGGAGCTTACTACAATGAGCAGTTCTTC. Translating it yields CASRRDPLAGAYYNEQFF.

The CDR3 bases are TGTGCCAGCAGTTTATACAGGGATGGCACCGGGGAGCTGTTTTTT. The encoded protein is CASSLYRDGTGELFF. This chain joins TRBV28 and TRBJ2-2, with D perhaps TRBD1 (6 bases). The CDR3 is 15 residues long. Germline CDR1 reads MDHEN; CDR2 reads SYDVKM. Trimming removed 1 base at V and 4 bases at J, with 10 bases between.

The chain is built from TRBV28 and TRBJ2-7; 7 nucleotides line up with TRBD1. There are 14 residues in the CDR3. CDR1 and CDR2 (germline): MDHEN, SYDVKM. The J segment lost 3 bases and the V segment lost 4 bases, leaving 6 bases of the junction unmatched. The CDR3 region has the DNA TGTGCCAGCAGTTCCGGGCAGGGGGTCTACGAGCAGTACTTC. Its translation: CASSSGQGVYEQYF.

The chain recombines TRBV15 with TRBJ2-7, with 7 bases matching TRBD1. The CDR3 spans 14 residues. Trimming took 3 bases from V and 2 from J; bases not matched to a gene: 4. Germline V gives CDR1 LNHNV, CDR2 YYDKDF (reference sequence). The CDR3 DNA reads as TGTGCCACCAGCAGCGACAGGGCCGCCTACGAGCAGTACTTC. Its protein product is CATSSDRAAYEQYF.

This clone was seen a few times. V is TRBV6-6 and J is TRBJ1-3; D is unclear. This CDR3 is 14 amino acids long. The V and J ends lost 2 bases and 4 bases respectively, with 9 bases between them. The germline V gene encodes CDR1 MNHNY and CDR2 SVGAGI (reference sequence). CDR3 nucleotides: TGTGCCAGCAGTTACACCGGGTACGGAAACACCATATATTTT. Protein: CASSYTGYGNTIYF.

V is TRBV18 and J is TRBJ1-1; 9 bases map to TRBD1. CDR1 is KGHSH, CDR2 LQKENI, per germline. V dropped 3 bases and J dropped 5; count of bases not matched to a gene: 4. The CDR3 totals 14 residues. CDR3 DNA sequence: TGTGCCAGCTCACCGGGACAGGGTTTTACTGAAGCTTTCTTT. Translated: CASSPGQGFTEAFF.

The CDR3 DNA reads as TGTGCCAGCAGTGAAGCCGTTAGCACAGATACGCAGTATTTT. Protein: CASSEAVSTDTQYF. The rearrangement links TRBV27 to TRBJ2-3; D is undetermined. The CDR3 is 14 amino acids. Germline lookup yields CDR1 MNHEY and CDR2 SMNVEV (reference sequence). Trimming stripped 5 bases from V and 0 bases from J, with 9 bases between.

The chain combines TRBV5-4 with TRBJ2-3, with 8 bases fitting TRBD2. Germline V gene sequence: CDR1 SGHNT, CDR2 YYREEE (reference sequence). Unmatched junction bases numbered 7, after V lost 4 bases and J lost 3 bases. This CDR3 is 15 amino acids long. CDR3 DNA sequence: TGTGCCAGCAGCCACGAGGGCGGGAGGACAGATACGCAGTATTTT. It yields the protein CASSHEGGRTDTQYF.

Regarding this clone: Different DNA sequences within this sample yield the same CDR3. This chain connects TRBV27 to TRBJ2-7; tentative D call: TRBD2 (5 bases). Germline assignment: CDR1 MNHEY and CDR2 SMNVEV (reference sequence). The CDR3 has 14 residues. The V gene lost 0 bases and the J gene lost 2 bases, with 8 bases spanning the gap. The CDR3 DNA follows: TGTGCCAGCAGTTTATCGCCCGGGGCCTACGAGCAGTACTTC. Translating it yields CASSLSPGAYEQYF.

There are a few counts of this clone. The V call is TRBV28, the J call TRBJ2-4; 10 bases are shared with TRBD1. Germline loops: CDR1 MDHEN, CDR2 SYDVKM. The trim removed 5 bases at V and 2 bases at J, leaving 15 bases unmatched. The CDR3 consists of 19 residues. The CDR3 DNA is TGTGCCAGCAGTAATTGGCCCCCGACAGGGGGCGGCACCAAAAACATTCAGTACTTC. Its translation is CASSNWPPTGGGTKNIQYF.

This clone was detected only once. J is TRBJ1-5 and V is TRBV14, with 7 bases that match TRBD1. Germline V gene sequence: CDR1 SGHDN, CDR2 FVKESK. V was pared by 4 bases and J by 4 bases, with 1 base of the junction left unmatched. This CDR3 contains 13 residues. The CDR3 nucleotides read TGTGCCAGCAGCCCAGGGGGAAATCAGCCCCAGCATTTT. This sequence encodes CASSPGGNQPQHF. The variable domain in full, with the rest retrieved from reference TRBV14 and TRBJ1-5, is EAGVTQFPSHSVIEKGQTVTLRCDPISGHDNLYWYRRVMGKEIKFLLHFVKESKQDESGMPNNRFLAERTGGTYSTLKVQPAELEDSGVYFCASSPGGNQPQHFGDGTRLSIL.

In its sample, this clone was seen a few times. J is TRBJ2-7 and V is TRBV6-1; a weak D match, TRBD1 (6 bases). CDR3 length equals 16 residues. V was shortened by 3 bases and J by 0 bases, with 15 bases between the two germline ends. The germline V gene encodes CDR1 MNHNS and CDR2 SASEGT. CDR3 amino acids: CASSDGGQGYSYEQYF. The CDR3, as DNA: TGTGCCAGCAGTGACGGCGGGCAGGGGTACTCCTACGAGCAGTACTTC.

This rearrangement joins TRBV6-4 to TRBJ2-2; D call uncertain. Germline CDR1 is MRHNA and CDR2 is SNTAGT. This CDR3 contains 14 residues. The V and J ends lost 4 bases and 4 bases respectively, with 10 bases between them. The CDR3 DNA follows: TGTGCCAGCAGTGTGACGGGTGGCACCGGGGAGCTGTTTTTT. This codes for CASSVTGGTGELFF.

V usage is TRBV9 and J usage is TRBJ2-1; D is perhaps TRBD1 (6 bases). The CDR3 has 15 amino acids. Germline CDR1 reads SGDLS; CDR2 reads YYNGEE. The ends were cut back, 2 bases at V and 1 base at J, with 10 bases in the middle. CDR3 nucleotides: TGTGCCAGCAGCGTCGCACAGGGATCCTACAATGAGCAGTTCTTC. Translated, it gives CASSVAQGSYNEQFF.

The genes are TRBV4-1 and TRBJ1-1; 8 bases fit TRBD1. The germline V gene encodes CDR1 MGHRA and CDR2 YSYEKL. Trimming removed 0 bases from V and 5 bases from J; junction bases left unmatched: 8. The CDR3 length is 16 residues. CDR3 DNA: TGCGCCAGCAGCCAAGATTCGCACAGGGGGGAGACTGAAGCTTTCTTT. Its protein product is CASSQDSHRGETEAFF.

The gene calls are TRBV7-9 and TRBJ1-1; 8 bases fit TRBD1. This CDR3 has 14 amino acids. V was pared by 5 bases and J by 1 base, with 3 bases of the junction left unmatched. The V gene's germline CDR1 is SEHNR and CDR2 FQNEAQ (reference sequence). The CDR3 protein is CASSRGQGNTEAFF. DNA of the CDR3: TGTGCCAGCAGCCGAGGACAGGGGAACACTGAAGCTTTCTTT.

The J gene is TRBJ1-1, the V gene TRBV7-2, with D uncertain. This CDR3 has 17 amino acids. V dropped 1 base and J dropped 0 bases, with 15 bases sitting between them. CDR1 is SGHTA and CDR2 is FQGNSA in the germline V gene. CDR3: CASSLGLRSSLNTEAFF. CDR3 coding DNA: TGTGCCAGCAGCTTAGGTCTCCGGTCCTCCCTGAACACTGAAGCTTTCTTT.

This chain uses TRBV5-1 with TRBJ2-3, with 8 bases identical to TRBD1. The CDR3 contains 19 residues. The V and J ends lost 0 bases and 0 bases, in that order; junction bases with no gene match: 12. Germline CDR1 reads SGHRS; CDR2 reads YFSETQ. The CDR3 coding sequence is TGCGCCAGCAGCTTGGGCCAGGGGGCGCGAACCGCTAGCACAGATACGCAGTATTTT. The encoded protein is CASSLGQGARTASTDTQYF.

This chain uses TRBV5-4 with TRBJ1-2; 7 bases map to TRBD1. The CDR3 loop spans 18 amino acids. Germline V lookup: CDR1 SGHNT, CDR2 YYREEE (reference sequence). V trimming: 4 bases; J trimming: 0 bases; junction bases outside the gene matches: 15. CDR3 protein: CASSGSGTENSANYGYTF. The CDR3, as DNA: TGTGCCAGCAGCGGGTCCGGGACAGAAAACTCCGCTAACTATGGCTACACCTTC.

This sequence joins TRBV7-2 and TRBJ1-1; maybe TRBD1 (6 bases). V lost 4 bases and J lost 7, with 10 bases in between. The length of the CDR3 is 12 residues. Looked up from germline, CDR1 is SGHTA and CDR2 is FQGNSA. In nucleotides, the CDR3 is TGTGCCAGCAGCTCCCAGGGGCTTGAAGCTTTCTTT. This gives the protein CASSSQGLEAFF.

The chain combines TRBV27 with TRBJ2-2; D gene uncertain. With 4 bases removed from V and 0 bases from J, the gap between germline ends came to 6 bases. CDR3 size: 14 residues. The germline V gene encodes CDR1 MNHEY and CDR2 SMNVEV (reference sequence). CDR3 in DNA: TGTGCCAGCAGTTCACTTACGAACACCGGGGAGCTGTTTTTT. The encoded protein is CASSSLTNTGELFF.

This chain uses TRBV27 with TRBJ1-4; D gene unclear. Trimming took off 8 bases at V and 4 bases at J, with 8 bases between the two ends. The CDR3 runs 12 residues. CDR1 and CDR2 from the germline V gene are MNHEY and SMNVEV (reference sequence). CDR3 DNA: TGTGCCAGCCGAGGGTTTAATGAAAAACTGTTTTTT. It translates to CASRGFNEKLFF.

This chain joins TRBV28 and TRBJ1-1; possibly TRBD1 for D (5 bases). The CDR3 contains 14 residues. The V end was cut by 5 bases, the J end by 0 bases, with 10 bases between. Per the germline V gene, CDR1 is MDHEN and CDR2 is SYDVKM. The CDR3 loop reads CASSETGMNTEAFF. The CDR3 nucleotides are TGTGCCAGCAGTGAAACAGGTATGAACACTGAAGCTTTCTTT.